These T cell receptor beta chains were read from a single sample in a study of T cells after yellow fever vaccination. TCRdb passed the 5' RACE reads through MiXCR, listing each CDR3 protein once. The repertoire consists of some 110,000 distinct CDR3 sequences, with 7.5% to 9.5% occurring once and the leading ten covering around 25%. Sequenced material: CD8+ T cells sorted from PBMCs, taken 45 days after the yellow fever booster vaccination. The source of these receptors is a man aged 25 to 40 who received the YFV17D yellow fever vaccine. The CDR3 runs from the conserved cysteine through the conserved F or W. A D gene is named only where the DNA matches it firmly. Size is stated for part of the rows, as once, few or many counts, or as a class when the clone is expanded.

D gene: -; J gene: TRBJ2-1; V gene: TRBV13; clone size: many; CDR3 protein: CATAGAPNEQFF; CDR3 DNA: TGTGCCACCGCGGGCGCCCCAAATGAGCAGTTCTTC
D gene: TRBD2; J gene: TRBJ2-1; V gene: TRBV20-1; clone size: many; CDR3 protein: CSASPRTSGRYEQFF; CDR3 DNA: TGCAGTGCCTCCCCGAGGACTAGCGGGAGGTATGAGCAGTTCTTC
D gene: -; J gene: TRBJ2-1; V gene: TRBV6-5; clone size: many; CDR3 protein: CASSYSAAYSGADEQFF; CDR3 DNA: TGTGCCAGCAGTTACTCCGCCGCCTACTCGGGGGCGGACGAGCAGTTCTTC
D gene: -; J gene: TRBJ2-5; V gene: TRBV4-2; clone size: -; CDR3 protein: CASSPYGSDVEETQYF; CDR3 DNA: TGTGCCAGCAGCCCCTACGGTTCGGACGTGGAAGAGACCCAGTACTTC
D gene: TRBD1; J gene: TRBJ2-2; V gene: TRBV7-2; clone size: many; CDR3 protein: CASSSQGASLGTGELFF; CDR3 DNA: TGTGCCAGCAGCTCTCAGGGGGCTAGTTTAGGAACCGGGGAGCTGTTTTTT
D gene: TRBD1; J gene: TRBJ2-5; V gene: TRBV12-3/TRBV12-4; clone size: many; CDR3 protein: CASSFPIDRGPETQYF; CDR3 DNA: TGTGCCAGCAGTTTCCCAATAGACAGGGGGCCAGAGACCCAGTACTTC
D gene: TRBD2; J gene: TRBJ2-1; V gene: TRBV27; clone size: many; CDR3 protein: CASSLLASGSNGEQFF; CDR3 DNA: TGTGCCAGCAGTTTACTGGCTAGCGGGAGTAATGGTGAGCAGTTCTTC
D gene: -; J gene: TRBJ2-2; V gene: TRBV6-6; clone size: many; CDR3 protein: CASSYRPLDSTGELFF; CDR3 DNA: TGTGCCAGCAGTTACCGACCGCTAGACAGTACCGGGGAGCTGTTTTTT
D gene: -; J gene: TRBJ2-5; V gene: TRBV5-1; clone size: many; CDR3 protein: CASSSVETQYF; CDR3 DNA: TGCGCCAGCAGCTCAGTAGAGACCCAGTACTTC
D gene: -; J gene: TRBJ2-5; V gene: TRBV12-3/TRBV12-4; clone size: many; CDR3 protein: CASRGMYQETQYF; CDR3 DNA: TGTGCCAGCAGGGGAATGTACCAAGAGACCCAGTACTTC
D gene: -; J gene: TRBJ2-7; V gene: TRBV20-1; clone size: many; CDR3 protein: CSARDGQGYEQYF; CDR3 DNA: TGCAGTGCTAGAGATGGGCAGGGCTACGAGCAGTACTTC
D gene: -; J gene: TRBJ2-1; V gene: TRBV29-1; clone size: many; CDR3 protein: CSGWTLYNEQFF; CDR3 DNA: TGCAGCGGCTGGACCCTTTACAATGAGCAGTTCTTC
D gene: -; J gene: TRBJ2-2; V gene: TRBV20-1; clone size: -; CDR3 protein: CSASPERTNTGELFF; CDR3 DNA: TGCAGTGCTAGCCCAGAGCGGACAAACACCGGGGAGCTGTTTTTT
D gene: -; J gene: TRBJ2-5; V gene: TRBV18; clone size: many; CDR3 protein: CASSPDALGGTQETQYF; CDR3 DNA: TGTGCCAGCTCACCAGACGCGTTGGGGGGAACGCAAGAGACCCAGTACTTC
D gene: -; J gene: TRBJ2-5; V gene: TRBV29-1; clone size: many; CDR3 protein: CSVGGMRTQYF; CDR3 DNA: TGCAGCGTTGGGGGTATGAGGACCCAGTACTTC
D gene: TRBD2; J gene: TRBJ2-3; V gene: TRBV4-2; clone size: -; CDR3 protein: CASSPWGTMLRELTDTQYF; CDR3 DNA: TGTGCCAGCAGCCCCTGGGGGACCATGTTGCGGGAGTTAACAGATACGCAGTATTTT
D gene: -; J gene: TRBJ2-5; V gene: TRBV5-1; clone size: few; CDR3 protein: CASSFTGDQETQYF; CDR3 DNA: TGCGCCAGCAGCTTCACCGGGGACCAAGAGACCCAGTACTTC
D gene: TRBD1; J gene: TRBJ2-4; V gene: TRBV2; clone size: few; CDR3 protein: CASSDPSGTGQSIQYF; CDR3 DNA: TGTGCCAGCAGTGACCCCTCTGGGACAGGACAATCCATTCAGTACTTC
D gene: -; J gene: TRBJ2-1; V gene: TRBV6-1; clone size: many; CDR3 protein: CASRQYGDSYNEQFF; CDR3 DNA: TGTGCCAGCAGGCAATATGGGGATTCCTACAATGAGCAGTTCTTC
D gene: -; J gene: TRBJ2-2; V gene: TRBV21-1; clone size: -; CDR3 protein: CASSRRVRTVNTGELFF; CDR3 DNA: TGTGCCAGCAGCCGTAGGGTGCGGACAGTAAACACCGGGGAGCTGTTTTTT
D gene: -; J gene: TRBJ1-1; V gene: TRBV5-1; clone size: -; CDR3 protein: CASRGAPNTEAFF; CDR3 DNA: TGCGCCAGCAGGGGGGCCCCAAACACTGAAGCTTTCTTT
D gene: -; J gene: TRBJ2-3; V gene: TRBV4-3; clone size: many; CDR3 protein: CASSQDRREWTDTQYF; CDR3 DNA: TGCGCCAGCAGCCAAGATAGGAGGGAGTGGACAGATACGCAGTATTTT
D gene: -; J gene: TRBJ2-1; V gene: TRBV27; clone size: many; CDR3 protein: CASSLSQVNNEQFF; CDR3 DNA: TGTGCCAGCAGTTTGTCACAGGTGAACAATGAGCAGTTCTTC
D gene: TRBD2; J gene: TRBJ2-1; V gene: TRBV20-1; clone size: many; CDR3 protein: CSASEVAGGGEQFF; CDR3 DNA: TGCAGTGCTAGTGAGGTAGCGGGAGGTGGTGAGCAGTTCTTC
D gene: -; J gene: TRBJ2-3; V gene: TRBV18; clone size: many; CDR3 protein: CASSPQGEADTQYF; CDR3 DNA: TGTGCCAGCTCACCACAAGGGGAGGCGGATACGCAGTATTTT
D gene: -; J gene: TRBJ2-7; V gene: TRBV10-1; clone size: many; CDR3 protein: CASSESSSRSEQYF; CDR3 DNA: TGCGCCAGCAGTGAGTCGTCCTCGCGAAGCGAGCAGTACTTC
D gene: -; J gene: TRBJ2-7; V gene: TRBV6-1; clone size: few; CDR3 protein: CASSETGSAYEQYF; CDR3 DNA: TGTGCCAGCAGTGAAACAGGGTCAGCCTACGAGCAGTACTTC
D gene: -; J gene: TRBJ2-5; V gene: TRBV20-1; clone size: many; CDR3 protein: CSAESGLALETQYF; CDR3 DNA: TGCAGTGCGGAATCGGGACTCGCCTTGGAGACCCAGTACTTC
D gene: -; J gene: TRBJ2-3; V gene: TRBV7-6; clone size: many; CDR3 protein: CASSLATGDTQYF; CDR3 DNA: TGTGCCAGCAGCTTAGCTACGGGCGATACGCAGTATTTT
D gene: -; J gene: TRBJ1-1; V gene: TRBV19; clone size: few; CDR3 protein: CASSITAEAFF; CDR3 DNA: TGTGCCAGTAGTATAACTGCTGAAGCTTTCTTT
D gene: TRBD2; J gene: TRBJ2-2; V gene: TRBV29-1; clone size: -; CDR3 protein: CSVDLAGGNTGELFF; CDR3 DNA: TGCAGCGTTGACCTAGCGGGAGGGAACACCGGGGAGCTGTTTTTT
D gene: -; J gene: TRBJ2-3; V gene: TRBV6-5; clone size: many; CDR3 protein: CASSYADRTDTQYF; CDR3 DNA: TGTGCCAGCAGTTACGCGGATCGCACAGATACGCAGTATTTT
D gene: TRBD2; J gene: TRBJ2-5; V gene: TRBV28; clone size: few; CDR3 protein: CASSGKLAEARKETQYF; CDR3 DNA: TGTGCCAGCAGTGGAAAACTAGCGGAAGCTCGAAAAGAGACCCAGTACTTC
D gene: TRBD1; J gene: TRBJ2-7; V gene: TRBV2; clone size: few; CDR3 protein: CASRHDPGTADYEQYF; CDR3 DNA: TGTGCCAGCAGGCACGACCCCGGGACAGCAGACTACGAGCAGTACTTC
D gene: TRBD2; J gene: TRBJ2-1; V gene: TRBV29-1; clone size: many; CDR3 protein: CSVIVSSGTYNEQFF; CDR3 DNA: TGCAGCGTTATCGTGTCTAGCGGGACCTACAATGAGCAGTTCTTC
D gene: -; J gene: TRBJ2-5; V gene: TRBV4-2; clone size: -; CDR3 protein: CASSQERETQYF; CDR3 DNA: TGTGCCAGCAGCCAAGAAAGGGAGACCCAGTACTTC
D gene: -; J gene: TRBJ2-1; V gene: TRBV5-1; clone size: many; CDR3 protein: CASSLGSDQGHEQFF; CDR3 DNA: TGCGCCAGCAGCTTGGGTTCCGACCAGGGTCATGAGCAGTTCTTC
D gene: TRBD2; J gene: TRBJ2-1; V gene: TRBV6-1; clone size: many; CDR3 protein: CASRIGLAGVYNEQFF; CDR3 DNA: TGTGCCAGCAGAATCGGACTAGCGGGAGTCTACAATGAGCAGTTCTTC
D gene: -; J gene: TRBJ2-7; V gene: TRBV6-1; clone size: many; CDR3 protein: CASRDPGRRWDEQYF; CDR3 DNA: TGTGCCAGCAGGGATCCGGGACGGAGGTGGGATGAGCAGTACTTC
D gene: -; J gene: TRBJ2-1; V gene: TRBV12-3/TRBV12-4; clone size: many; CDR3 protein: CASSPLSGGDYNEQFF; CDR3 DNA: TGTGCCAGCAGCCCTCTAAGCGGAGGTGACTACAATGAGCAGTTCTTC
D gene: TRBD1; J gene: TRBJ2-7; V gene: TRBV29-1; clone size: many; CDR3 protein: CSVEQGSEQYF; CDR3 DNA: TGCAGCGTCGAACAGGGGAGCGAGCAGTACTTC
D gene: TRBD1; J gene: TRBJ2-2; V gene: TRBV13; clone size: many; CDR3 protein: CASKGQPTGELFF; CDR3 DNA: TGTGCCAGCAAGGGACAGCCGACCGGGGAGCTGTTTTTT
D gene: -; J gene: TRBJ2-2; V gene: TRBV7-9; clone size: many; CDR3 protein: CASSLVGSDNTGELFF; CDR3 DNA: TGTGCCAGCAGCTTAGTAGGGAGCGATAACACCGGGGAGCTGTTTTTT
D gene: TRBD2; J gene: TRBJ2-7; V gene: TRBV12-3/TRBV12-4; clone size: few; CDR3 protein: CASSFLAGSYEQYF; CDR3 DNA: TGTGCCAGCAGTTTCCTAGCGGGGTCCTACGAGCAGTACTTC